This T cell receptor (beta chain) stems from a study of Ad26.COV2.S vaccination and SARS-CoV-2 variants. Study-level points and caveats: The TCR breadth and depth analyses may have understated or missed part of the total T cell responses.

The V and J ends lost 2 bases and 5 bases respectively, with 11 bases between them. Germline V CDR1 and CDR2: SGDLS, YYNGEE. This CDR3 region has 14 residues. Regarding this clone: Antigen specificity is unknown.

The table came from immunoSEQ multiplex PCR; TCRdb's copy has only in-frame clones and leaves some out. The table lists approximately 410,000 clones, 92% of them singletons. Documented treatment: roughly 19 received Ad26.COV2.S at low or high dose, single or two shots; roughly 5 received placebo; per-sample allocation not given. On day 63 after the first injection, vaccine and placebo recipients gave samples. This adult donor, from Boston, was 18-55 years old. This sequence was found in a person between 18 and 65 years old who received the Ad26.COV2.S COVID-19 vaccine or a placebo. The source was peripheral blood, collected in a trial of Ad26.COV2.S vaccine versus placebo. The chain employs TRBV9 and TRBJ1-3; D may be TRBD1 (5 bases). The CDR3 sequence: CASSVAGARNTIYF. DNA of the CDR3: TGTGCCAGCAGCGTCGCTGGGGCTAGAAACACCATATATTTT.